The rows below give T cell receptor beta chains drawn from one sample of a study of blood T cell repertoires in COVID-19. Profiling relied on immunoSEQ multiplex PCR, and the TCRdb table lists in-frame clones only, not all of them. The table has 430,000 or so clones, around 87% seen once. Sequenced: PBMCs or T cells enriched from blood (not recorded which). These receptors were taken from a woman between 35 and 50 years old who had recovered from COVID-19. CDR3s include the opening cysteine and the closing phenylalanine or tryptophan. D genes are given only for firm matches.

CDR3 protein: CASSRGTDSNQPQHF; V gene: TRBV7-9; D gene: TRBD1; J gene: TRBJ1-5
CDR3 protein: CASSPLGTGGSYEQYF; V gene: TRBV14; D gene: TRBD1; J gene: TRBJ2-7
CDR3 protein: CASSYSKFNGSSYEQYF; V gene: TRBV6-2/TRBV6-3; D gene: NA; J gene: TRBJ2-7
CDR3 protein: CASSLDRGQETQYF; V gene: TRBV7-2; D gene: NA; J gene: TRBJ2-5
CDR3 protein: CSVEGGTGRNEQFF; V gene: TRBV29-1; D gene: NA; J gene: TRBJ2-1
CDR3 protein: CASSVAGEGDTQYF; V gene: TRBV6-4; D gene: TRBD2; J gene: TRBJ2-3
CDR3 protein: CASSPTGGPGDGYTF; V gene: TRBV7-9; D gene: TRBD1; J gene: TRBJ1-2
CDR3 protein: CASSLGTVYEQYF; V gene: TRBV12-3/TRBV12-4; D gene: NA; J gene: TRBJ2-7
CDR3 protein: CASSSDRDQPQHF; V gene: TRBV7-2; D gene: TRBD1; J gene: TRBJ1-5
CDR3 protein: CASSPSTGGNLEAFF; V gene: TRBV18; D gene: TRBD1; J gene: TRBJ1-1
CDR3 protein: CASLDSHSNQPQHF; V gene: TRBV12-5; D gene: NA; J gene: TRBJ1-5
CDR3 protein: CASSLDPSYEQYF; V gene: TRBV11-2; D gene: NA; J gene: TRBJ2-7
CDR3 protein: CASRKATGEAEAFF; V gene: TRBV27; D gene: TRBD1; J gene: TRBJ1-1
CDR3 protein: CASSSGQKNTEAFF; V gene: TRBV4-3; D gene: NA; J gene: TRBJ1-1
CDR3 protein: CASSFSGGQAGEQFF; V gene: TRBV14; D gene: TRBD1; J gene: TRBJ2-1
CDR3 protein: CATSDQGAGGELFF; V gene: TRBV24-1; D gene: TRBD1; J gene: TRBJ2-2
CDR3 protein: CASSIGSFGFYEQYF; V gene: TRBV19; D gene: NA; J gene: TRBJ2-7
CDR3 protein: CATSDVTSDEQFF; V gene: TRBV24-1; D gene: TRBD2; J gene: TRBJ2-1
CDR3 protein: CASSYNEGAPPNYGYTF; V gene: TRBV6-2/TRBV6-3; D gene: TRBD1; J gene: TRBJ1-2
CDR3 protein: CAWSVEGQPQHF; V gene: TRBV30; D gene: NA; J gene: TRBJ1-5
CDR3 protein: CAWSRGGLYTF; V gene: TRBV30; D gene: NA; J gene: TRBJ1-2
CDR3 protein: CASSSGQGNLYEQYF; V gene: TRBV6-5; D gene: TRBD1; J gene: TRBJ2-7
CDR3 protein: CASSLAGTSVYNEQFF; V gene: TRBV13; D gene: TRBD2; J gene: TRBJ2-1
CDR3 protein: CAISEPVSAEWTTEAFF; V gene: TRBV10-3; D gene: NA; J gene: TRBJ1-1
CDR3 protein: CASSPGPGTAYGYTF; V gene: TRBV5-1; D gene: TRBD1; J gene: TRBJ1-2
CDR3 protein: CASSVALRESLSEQFF; V gene: TRBV9; D gene: TRBD2; J gene: TRBJ2-1
CDR3 protein: CASSPGAGTGGELFF; V gene: TRBV18; D gene: TRBD1; J gene: TRBJ2-2
CDR3 protein: CASSPWGQGGNEQFF; V gene: TRBV7-8; D gene: TRBD1; J gene: TRBJ2-1
CDR3 protein: CASSPGQYSNQPQHF; V gene: TRBV10-2; D gene: NA; J gene: TRBJ1-5
CDR3 protein: CAWSVKGKGDGYTF; V gene: TRBV30; D gene: NA; J gene: TRBJ1-2
CDR3 protein: CASSQQRGSGELFF; V gene: TRBV4-3; D gene: NA; J gene: TRBJ2-2
CDR3 protein: CASNQAGNYGYTF; V gene: TRBV6-5; D gene: NA; J gene: TRBJ1-2
CDR3 protein: CAISETGGNYGYTF; V gene: TRBV10-3; D gene: NA; J gene: TRBJ1-2
CDR3 protein: CASSLDRDEAFF; V gene: TRBV7-8; D gene: NA; J gene: TRBJ1-1
CDR3 protein: CASSSGGVEQYF; V gene: TRBV27; D gene: NA; J gene: TRBJ2-7
CDR3 protein: CASSGGLAGGQFYEQYF; V gene: TRBV10-1; D gene: TRBD2; J gene: TRBJ2-7
CDR3 protein: CASSYPRGNTEAFF; V gene: TRBV7-9; D gene: NA; J gene: TRBJ1-1
CDR3 protein: CASSQDSRTSAEAFF; V gene: TRBV4-1; D gene: NA; J gene: TRBJ1-1
CDR3 protein: CASSLGQGRYSTEAFF; V gene: TRBV7-6; D gene: NA; J gene: TRBJ1-1
CDR3 protein: CASSLDSANTGELFF; V gene: TRBV5-1; D gene: NA; J gene: TRBJ2-2
CDR3 protein: CASSPDRANEKLFF; V gene: TRBV5-1; D gene: TRBD1; J gene: TRBJ1-4
CDR3 protein: CASSETGGLQPQHF; V gene: TRBV2; D gene: TRBD1; J gene: TRBJ1-5
CDR3 protein: CASSPRQGSSPLHF; V gene: TRBV3-1/TRBV3-2; D gene: TRBD1; J gene: TRBJ1-6
CDR3 protein: CASSLSLQANYGYTF; V gene: TRBV27; D gene: NA; J gene: TRBJ1-2
CDR3 protein: CASSLTGGGYSGANVLTF; V gene: TRBV28; D gene: NA; J gene: TRBJ2-6
CDR3 protein: CASSVGGPYYEQYF; V gene: TRBV9; D gene: NA; J gene: TRBJ2-7
CDR3 protein: CASSRTGQNPYEQYF; V gene: TRBV4-1; D gene: NA; J gene: TRBJ2-7
CDR3 protein: CASKLGTSSYEQYF; V gene: TRBV27; D gene: TRBD2; J gene: TRBJ2-7
CDR3 protein: CASSESGDYGYTF; V gene: TRBV25-1; D gene: NA; J gene: TRBJ1-2
CDR3 protein: CASSGNRGFGIQYF; V gene: TRBV11-2; D gene: TRBD1; J gene: TRBJ2-4
CDR3 protein: CASSLGGEAARGYTF; V gene: TRBV7-2; D gene: NA; J gene: TRBJ1-2
CDR3 protein: CASSLTSLRGTAF; V gene: TRBV7-2; D gene: NA; J gene: TRBJ1-2
CDR3 protein: CAIRDPGTSVYNEQFF; V gene: TRBV10-3; D gene: TRBD2; J gene: TRBJ2-1